This T cell receptor beta chain was recorded in a study of cytomegalovirus exposure and HLA in healthy donors (dated by TCRdb to about 2017). With respect to the entire study: A later analysis indicated that the roughly 120 validation repertoires were generated on the platform also employed for the 670 or so repertoires of the first cohort. In addition to the first cohort of 650 to 800 subjects, a separate validation cohort of 130 or so different subjects was used. The study was designed to test whether signatures of past pathogen exposure could be identified by cataloging public T cell receptors. High-throughput TCR immunosequencing, statistical association of individual TCRs with disease status, and machine learning were combined to predict cytomegalovirus infection status.

Study-wide findings and limitations: In the study, some 160 TCR beta chains were listed as associated with cytomegalovirus. Three of the identified cytomegalovirus-associated TCR beta chains were confirmed in vitro to be specific for cytomegalovirus antigens. According to the authors, the approach could potentially be generalized to other disease states and immunological phenotypes. The classifier was reported to diagnose cytomegalovirus status with high specificity and sensitivity in both the original and validation cohorts. A later analysis lacked HLA typing for the validation cohort, so it scored co-occurrence in that cohort across all 110 or so repertoires. Subsequent analysis determined that TCRs grouped into clusters in the first cohort also showed a tendency toward co-occurrence across the 120 validation repertoires, and approximately 93% of cluster scores exceeded 0. Most TCR sequences were seen in very few donors, while some public TCRs were found in many individuals.

Notes on this clone: There is no known antigen for this receptor. No much larger clone exists at a distance of one base, and base qualities are not known.

The method behind the library was the immunoSEQ multiplex PCR assay. In the authors' own workflow: To diagnose cytomegalovirus status from the catalog of TCR beta chain sequences, a statistical classification framework was built. TCRdb holds this immuneACCESS table with in-frame rearrangements only. Some clones are missing; in checked studies, unresolved V genes explain under half, and the rest has no known cause. V and J calls and clone size come straight from that table; D and trimming were deduced from the DNA. The sample records 150,000 to 250,000 clones, roughly 88% of which are singletons. The ten largest account for around 15% of the sample. Donors formed part of the validation cohort, which comprised 120 subjects and was distinct from the first cohort of 550 to 850 subjects. Based on the germline V gene, the CDR1 and CDR2 sequences are SGHRS and YFSETQ. Trimming accounts for 5 bases at V and 0 bases at J, while the number of junction bases matched to no gene is 10. Its CDR3 holds 16 amino acids, cysteine through phenylalanine. Only CDR3 DNA is held: 48 bases, read in frame from base 1.

This clonotype was sampled from a woman between 25 and 40 years old in good health and CMV-seropositive. The sequenced sample consisted of PBMCs. Recombination connected TRBV5-1 to TRBJ1-1, and TRBD1 aligns with 7 junction nucleotides. The CDR3: CASRERDSLLNTEAFF. Here is the DNA: TGCGCCAGCAGGGAGAGGGACAGTCTATTGAACACTGAAGCTTTCTTT.